This passage covers 9 T cell receptor beta chains from one sample sequenced in a study of regulatory T cells in long-lasting Graves disease. Arm-PCR of CDR3 regions and iRepertoire HTBI primers were used to build TCR beta libraries. Each CDR3 protein gets one entry after TCRdb re-called the multiplex PCR reads with MiXCR. The data contain over 250,000 distinct CDR3 sequences, 20% to 25% of them singletons. Time point specified: persistent/refractory GD, antithyroid drugs over 5 years with positive TRAb. PBMC-derived RNA was used for the TCR library. Material: peripheral blood mononuclear cells (PBMCs), obtained when the disease was refractory, from a patient treated with antithyroid drugs. The receptors were gathered from a female donor with Graves disease.

Many counts were recorded for this clonotype. The chain links TRBV5-6 to TRBJ1-2; the D is unclear. The germline CDR1 and CDR2 sequences are SGHDT and YYEEEE. CDR3 length equals 16 residues. V lost 0 bases to trimming and J lost 0 bases, with 12 bases between them. The CDR3 loop is CASSLVSRAANYGYTF. The DNA of the CDR3 is TGTGCCAGCAGCTTGGTTTCCCGCGCAGCTAACTATGGCTACACCTTC.

This clonotype was detected many times. V gene TRBV27 combines with J gene TRBJ2-5, with 8 bases matching TRBD1. The CDR3 has 15 amino acids. Germline V gene data show CDR1 as MNHEY and CDR2 as SMNVEV (reference sequence). Unmatched junction bases numbered 7, after V lost 5 bases and J lost 2 bases. The CDR3 region is CASSSQGALQETQYF. The CDR3 DNA reads TGTGCCAGCAGTAGTCAGGGGGCACTACAAGAGACCCAGTACTTC.

This clonotype was counted ten times or more. V usage is TRBV29-1 and J usage is TRBJ1-1; 10 positions match TRBD1. This CDR3 region has 14 residues. Germline-derived CDR1 and CDR2 are SQVTM and ANQGSEA. The junction had 5 bases not matched to a gene; V was cut back by 3 bases and J by 4 bases. The CDR3 coding sequence is TGCAGCGTTGAGGACAGGGGGGCGGTCACTGAAGCTTTCTTT. Its protein product is CSVEDRGAVTEAFF. Together with reference TRBV29-1 and TRBJ1-1, the CDR3 gives the full variable domain: SAVISQKPSRDICQRGTSLTIQCQVDSQVTMMFWYRQQPGQSLTLIATANQGSEATYESGFVIDKFPISRPNLTFSTLTVSNMSPEDSSIYLCSVEDRGAVTEAFFGQGTRLTVV.

This clonotype occurred a few times. The chain links TRBV30 to TRBJ2-4; D is unclear. The CDR3 loop spans 15 amino acids. Germline assignment: CDR1 GTSNPN and CDR2 SVGIG (reference sequence). The germline V and J ends were trimmed by 5 bases and 8 bases, with 22 bases remaining between them. The CDR3: CAWFLLKRLHHIQYF. The CDR3 coding sequence is TGTGCCTGGTTCCTTTTAAAACGGTTACATCACATTCAGTACTTC. Based on the CDR3 plus reference TRBV30 and TRBJ2-4, the full variable domain is SQTIHQWPATLVQPVGSPLSLECTVEGTSNPNLYWYRQAAGRGLQLLFYSVGIGQISSEVPQNLSASRPQDRQFILSSKKLLLSDSGFYLCAWFLLKRLHHIQYFGAGTRLSVL.

Ten or more counts support this clonotype. The chain couples TRBV6-5 to TRBJ1-2, with unresolved D. From germline, CDR1 is MNHEY and CDR2 SVGAGI. The ends were cut back, 0 bases at V and 8 bases at J, with 13 bases in the middle. The CDR3 extends over 14 amino acids. The CDR3 DNA reads as TGTGCCAGCAGTTACTCAGGAGGGATCGGCGGCTACACCTTC. This gives the protein CASSYSGGIGGYTF.

This clonotype was observed a few times. CDR3 loop: CASNPGGTGSSEQYF. Here the CDR3 DNA reads TGTGCCAGCAACCCTGGGGGGACAGGGAGCTCCGAGCAGTACTTC. This chain uses TRBV7-9 with TRBJ2-7, with 9 bases fitting TRBD1. This CDR3 contains 15 residues. Germline V CDR1 and CDR2: SEHNR, FQNEAQ (reference sequence). V lost 7 bases to trimming and J lost 6 bases; unmatched junction nucleotides: 13. The entire variable domain, with the rest obtained from reference TRBV7-9 and TRBJ2-7, is as follows: DTGVSQNPRHKITKRGQNVTFRCDPISEHNRLYWYRQTLGQGPEFLTYFQNEAQLEKSRLLSDRFSAERPKGSFSTLEIQRTEQGDSAMYLCASNPGGTGSSEQYFGPGTRLTVT.

This clonotype was seen ten or more times. CDR3 coding DNA: TGTGCCAGCAGTTTTGAGGACTCCTACGAGCAGTACTTC. It encodes CASSFEDSYEQYF. The rearrangement joins TRBV28 to TRBJ2-7; no definite D call. The length of the CDR3 is 13 residues. V lost 3 bases and J lost 0, with 6 bases in between. Germline V lookup: CDR1 MDHEN, CDR2 SYDVKM.

On this clonotype itself: A much larger clone differs by one base, so this may be a read error. V usage is TRBV19 and J usage is TRBJ2-2; 8 nucleotides line up with TRBD1. CDR1 LNHDA and CDR2 SQIVND come from the germline V gene (reference sequence). The CDR3 is 11 residues long. The chain's CDR3 is CASQGAGEPFF. The CDR3 DNA is TGTGCCAGCCAGGGGGCCGGGGAGCCGTTTTTT. Based on the CDR3 plus reference TRBV19 and TRBJ2-2, the full variable domain is DGGITQSPKYLFRKEGQNVTLSCEQNLNHDAMYWYRQDPGQGLRLIYYSQIVNDFQKGDIAEGYSVSREKKESFPLTVTSAQKNPTAFYLCASQGAGEPFFGEGSRLTVL.

The chain combines TRBV7-8 with TRBJ2-3; either TRBD1 or TRBD2 may fit D (6 bases each). The V end lost 6 bases, the J end lost 0 bases, and 19 bases lay between the germline ends. This CDR3 is 17 amino acids long. Germline V lookup: CDR1 SGHVS, CDR2 FQNEAQ. CDR3 in DNA: TGTGCCAGCAGGCAGGGGCGCCTAGCGACTAGCACAGATACGCAGTATTTT. Translating it yields CASRQGRLATSTDTQYF.